These 13 T cell receptor beta chains were all obtained from the same sample, sequenced in a study of T cell repertoires in cytomegalovirus infection. For these TCRs, the target antigens are not known. TCRdb recomputed calls from the reads with MiXCR, one row per CDR3 protein. The data contain roughly 920,000 distinct CDR3 sequences, approximately 31% of them singletons. The sequencing here drew on cultured CD8+ T cells from PBMCs, taken from culture after CMV antigen stimulation. The receptors stem from a human donor in good health (CMV status not recorded). Some clones in this sample may be carry-over from other donors' samples.

This clonotype was seen many times. V and J are TRBV7-8 and TRBJ2-7; 10 bases are shared with TRBD2. V was pared by 5 bases and J by 7 bases, with 14 bases of the junction left unmatched. CDR3 length equals 16 residues. Germline CDR1 reads SGHVS; CDR2 reads FQNEAQ. Written as DNA, the CDR3 is TGTGCCAGCAGCCGACTAGCGGGCCGATTAACGGGTGAGCAGTACGTC. Encoded protein: CASSRLAGRLTGEQYV.

This clonotype was detected only a few times. This chain joins TRBV7-2 and TRBJ2-1, with TRBD1 identical over 7 bases. Germline V gene data show CDR1 as SGHTA and CDR2 as FQGNSA. The CDR3 is 16 residues long. Losses at the gene ends were 2 bases for V and 6 bases for J; bases not matched to a gene: 10. In nucleotides, the CDR3 is TGTGCCAGCAGCTTATCCCAGGGGGATTTACGCAATGAGCAGTTCTTC. Its protein product is CASSLSQGDLRNEQFF.

The gene calls are TRBV14 and TRBJ2-3; no reliable D call. The CDR3 is made up of 15 amino acids. Trimming took off 2 bases at V and 0 bases at J, with 9 bases between the two ends. Germline-derived CDR1 and CDR2 are SGHDN and FVKESK. The CDR3 loop reads CASSQTPDSTDTQYF. The CDR3 nucleotides are TGTGCCAGCAGCCAAACACCCGACAGCACAGATACGCAGTATTTT.

The table lists this clonotype with a few counts. DNA of the CDR3: TGTGCCAGCAGTTTTTCCGGGACCCGAGACTACAATGAGCAGTTCTTC. This gives the protein CASSFSGTRDYNEQFF. The V and J genes are TRBV28 and TRBJ2-1; D assignment may be TRBD1 or TRBD2 (5 bases each). Germline CDR1 is MDHEN and CDR2 is SYDVKM. The CDR3 length is 16 residues. Trimming left V 3 bases short and J 3 bases short, with 15 bases between.

In its sample, this clonotype was seen a few times. The chain carries TRBV7-9 and TRBJ2-1, with TRBD1 as a possible D gene (6 bases). V dropped 6 bases and J dropped 1 base, with 19 bases sitting between them. This CDR3 spans 17 amino acids. The germline V gene encodes CDR1 SEHNR and CDR2 FQNEAQ (reference sequence). The CDR3 here is CASSYFRGPLSYNEQFF. The DNA of the CDR3 is TGTGCCAGCAGTTACTTCAGGGGACCTCTATCCTACAATGAGCAGTTCTTC. Based on the CDR3 plus reference TRBV7-9 and TRBJ2-1, the full variable domain is DTGVSQNPRHKITKRGQNVTFRCDPISEHNRLYWYRQTLGQGPEFLTYFQNEAQLEKSRLLSDRFSAERPKGSFSTLEIQRTEQGDSAMYLCASSYFRGPLSYNEQFFGPGTRLTVL.

This clonotype turned up a few times. V gene TRBV7-3 combines with J gene TRBJ2-6, with 10 bases identical to TRBD1. Trimming cost V 4 bases and J 3 bases; bases outside gene matches: 6. The germline V gene encodes CDR1 SGHTA and CDR2 FQGTGA. This CDR3 contains 17 residues. DNA for the CDR3: TGTGCCAGCAGCTCCTGGGACAGGGGAGGTGGGGCCAACGTCCTGACTTTC. Residues: CASSSWDRGGGANVLTF.

CDR3 sequence reads: CASSGAGEQFF. DNA for the CDR3: TGTGCCAGCAGCGGGGCAGGTGAGCAGTTCTTC. The chain links TRBV7-9 to TRBJ2-1; perhaps TRBD1 as D (5 bases). Per germline, CDR1 SEHNR and CDR2 FQNEAQ (reference sequence). The CDR3 spans 11 residues. Trimming shortened V by 5 bases and J by 9 bases, and 8 bases separated the two germline ends.

This clonotype was detected only a few times. The chain employs TRBV5-4 and TRBJ1-4; D may be TRBD1 (5 bases). The germline gives CDR1 SGHNT, CDR2 YYREEE (reference sequence). V lost 0 bases to trimming and J lost 2 bases, with 8 bases between them. This CDR3 comprises 15 residues. The CDR3 region is CASSLEGNTNEKLFF. In nucleotides, the CDR3 is TGTGCCAGCAGCTTGGAGGGGAATACTAATGAAAAACTGTTTTTT.

This rearrangement joins TRBV12-3 or TRBV12-4 to TRBJ2-5; D perhaps matches TRBD2 (6 bases). CDR3 length: 16 residues. V lost 6 bases and J lost 7, with 24 bases in between. CDR3 DNA: TGTGCCAGCAGGGCGGACTACTATCTCCCTTTGGGGACCCAGTACTTC. Protein sequence: CASRADYYLPLGTQYF.

The gene calls are TRBV12-3 or TRBV12-4 and TRBJ2-7; 11 bases map to TRBD1. J gave up 4 bases and V 6 bases, and 14 bases lay outside the gene matches. The CDR3 runs 17 residues. The CDR3 coding sequence is TGTGCCAGCAGCCTCCGGGGGGGGGACAGGGGGATATACGAGCAGTACTTC. Translating gives CASSLRGGDRGIYEQYF.

This sequence joins TRBV7-2 and TRBJ1-1; D is undetermined. Deletions cut 5 bases from V and 1 base from J, with 11 bases between. CDR3 length: 14 residues. CDR1 is SGHTA, CDR2 FQGNSA, per germline. This chain's CDR3 is CASSPDVANTEAFF. The CDR3 bases are TGTGCCAGCAGCCCGGACGTCGCGAACACTGAAGCTTTCTTT.

A few counts support this clonotype. The chain joins TRBV7-9 to TRBJ1-2; no reliable D call. The CDR3 is 12 amino acids. Germline V lookup: CDR1 SEHNR, CDR2 FQNEAQ (reference sequence). V lost 11 bases to trimming and J lost 5 bases, with 15 bases between them. CDR3 amino acids: CASDGSGYGYTF. DNA for the CDR3: TGTGCCTCAGATGGGTCCGGGTATGGCTACACCTTC. Looking up the rest from reference TRBV7-9 and TRBJ1-2 gives the full variable domain: DTGVSQNPRHKITKRGQNVTFRCDPISEHNRLYWYRQTLGQGPEFLTYFQNEAQLEKSRLLSDRFSAERPKGSFSTLEIQRTEQGDSAMYLCASDGSGYGYTFGSGTRLTVV.

This chain links TRBV6-6 with TRBJ2-3; a weak D match, TRBD1 (6 bases). The germline gives CDR1 MNHNY, CDR2 SVGAGI (reference sequence). Trimming left V 4 bases short and J 2 bases short, with 10 bases between. This CDR3 has 14 amino acids. The CDR3 here is CASSSGTYTDTQYF. The CDR3 DNA is TGTGCCAGCAGTTCCGGGACATACACAGATACGCAGTATTTT.